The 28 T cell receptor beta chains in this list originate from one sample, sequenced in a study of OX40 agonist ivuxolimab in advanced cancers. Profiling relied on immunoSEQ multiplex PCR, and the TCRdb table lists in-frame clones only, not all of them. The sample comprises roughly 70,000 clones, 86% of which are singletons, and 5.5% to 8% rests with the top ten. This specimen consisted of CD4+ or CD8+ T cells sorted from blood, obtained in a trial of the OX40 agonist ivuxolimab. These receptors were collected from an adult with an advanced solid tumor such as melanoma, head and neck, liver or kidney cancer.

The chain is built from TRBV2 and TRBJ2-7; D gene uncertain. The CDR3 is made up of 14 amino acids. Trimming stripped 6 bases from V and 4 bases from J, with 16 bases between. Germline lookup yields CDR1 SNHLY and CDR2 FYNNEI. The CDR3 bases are TGTGCCAGCAGGGCCAATAGGCAGATATACGAGCAGTACTTC. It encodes CASRANRQIYEQYF.

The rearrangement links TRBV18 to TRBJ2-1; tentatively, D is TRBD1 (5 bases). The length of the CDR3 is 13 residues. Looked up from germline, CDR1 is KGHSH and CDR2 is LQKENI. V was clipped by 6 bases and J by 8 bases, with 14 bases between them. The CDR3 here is CASSSSVQDEQFF. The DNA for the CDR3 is TGTGCCAGCTCCTCCTCGGTACAGGATGAGCAGTTCTTC.

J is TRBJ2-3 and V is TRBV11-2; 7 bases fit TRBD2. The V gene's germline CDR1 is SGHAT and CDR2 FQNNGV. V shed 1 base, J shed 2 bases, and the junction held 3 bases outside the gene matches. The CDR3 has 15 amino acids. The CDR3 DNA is TGTGCCAGCAGCTTAGCGGGGGGTTCCACAGATACGCAGTATTTT. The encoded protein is CASSLAGGSTDTQYF. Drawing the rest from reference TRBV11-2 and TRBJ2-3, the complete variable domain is EAGVAQSPRYKIIEKRQSVAFWCNPISGHATLYWYQQILGQGPKLLIQFQNNGVVDDSQLPKDRFSAERLKGVDSTLKIQPAKLEDSAVYLCASSLAGGSTDTQYFGPGTRLTVL.

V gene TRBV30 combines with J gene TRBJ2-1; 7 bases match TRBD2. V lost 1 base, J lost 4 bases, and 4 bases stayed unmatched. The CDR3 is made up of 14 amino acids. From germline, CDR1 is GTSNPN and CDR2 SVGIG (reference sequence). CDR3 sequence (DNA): TGTGCCTGGAGTGGGGGACTATCTTACAATGAGCAGTTCTTC. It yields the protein CAWSGGLSYNEQFF.

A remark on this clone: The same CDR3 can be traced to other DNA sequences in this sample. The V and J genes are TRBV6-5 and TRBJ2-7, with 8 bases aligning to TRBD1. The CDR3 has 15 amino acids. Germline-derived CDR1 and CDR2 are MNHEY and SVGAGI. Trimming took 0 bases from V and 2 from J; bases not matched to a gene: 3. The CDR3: CASSYSGTGPYEQYF. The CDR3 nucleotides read TGTGCCAGCAGTTACTCCGGGACAGGACCCTACGAGCAGTACTTC.

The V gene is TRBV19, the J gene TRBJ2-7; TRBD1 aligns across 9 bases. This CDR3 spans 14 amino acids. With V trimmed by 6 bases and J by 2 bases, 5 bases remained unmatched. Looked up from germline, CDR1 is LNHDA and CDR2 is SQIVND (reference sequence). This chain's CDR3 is CASRTRDRAYEQYF. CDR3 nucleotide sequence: TGTGCCAGTAGAACGCGGGACAGGGCCTACGAGCAGTACTTC.

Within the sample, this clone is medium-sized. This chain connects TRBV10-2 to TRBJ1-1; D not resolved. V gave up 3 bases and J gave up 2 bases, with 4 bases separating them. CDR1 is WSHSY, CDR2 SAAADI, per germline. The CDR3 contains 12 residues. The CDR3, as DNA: TGCGCCAGCAGTGACTTTAACACTGAAGCTTTCTTT. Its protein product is CASSDFNTEAFF.

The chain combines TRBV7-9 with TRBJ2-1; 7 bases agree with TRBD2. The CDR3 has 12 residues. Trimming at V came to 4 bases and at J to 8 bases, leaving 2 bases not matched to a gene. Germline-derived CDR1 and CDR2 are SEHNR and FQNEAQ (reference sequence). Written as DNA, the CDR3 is TGTGCCAGCAGCTCGAGCGGGGATGAGCAGTTCTTC. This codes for CASSSSGDEQFF.

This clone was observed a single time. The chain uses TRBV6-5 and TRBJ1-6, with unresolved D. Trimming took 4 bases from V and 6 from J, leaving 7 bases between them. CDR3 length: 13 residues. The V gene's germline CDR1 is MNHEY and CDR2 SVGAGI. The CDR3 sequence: CASSLGSNSPLHF. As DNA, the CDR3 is TGTGCCAGCAGTTTGGGGAGTAATTCACCCCTCCACTTT.

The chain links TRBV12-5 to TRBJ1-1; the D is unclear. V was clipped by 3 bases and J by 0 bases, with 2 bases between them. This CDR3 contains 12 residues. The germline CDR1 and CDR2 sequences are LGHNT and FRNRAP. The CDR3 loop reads CASGFMNTEAFF. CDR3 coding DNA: TGTGCTAGTGGTTTCATGAACACTGAAGCTTTCTTT. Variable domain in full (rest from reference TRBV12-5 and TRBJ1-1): DARVTQTPRHKVTEMGQEVTMRCQPILGHNTVFWYRQTMMQGLELLAYFRNRAPLDDSGMPKDRFSAEMPDATLATLKIQPSEPRDSAVYFCASGFMNTEAFFGQGTRLTVV.

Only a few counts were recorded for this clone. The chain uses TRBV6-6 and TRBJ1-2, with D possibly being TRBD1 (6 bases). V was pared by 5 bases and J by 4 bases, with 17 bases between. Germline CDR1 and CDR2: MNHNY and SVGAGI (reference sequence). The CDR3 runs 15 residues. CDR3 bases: TGTGCCAGCAGTACCCTAAACCAGGGGATCTATGGCTACACCTTC. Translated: CASSTLNQGIYGYTF.

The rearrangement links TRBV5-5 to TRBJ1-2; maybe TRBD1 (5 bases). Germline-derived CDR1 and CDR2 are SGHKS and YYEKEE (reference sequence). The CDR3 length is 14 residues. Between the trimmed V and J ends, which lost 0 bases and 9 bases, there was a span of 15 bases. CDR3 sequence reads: CASSLDRLAMRYTF. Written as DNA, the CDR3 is TGTGCCAGCAGCTTGGACAGGCTCGCTATGCGCTACACCTTC.

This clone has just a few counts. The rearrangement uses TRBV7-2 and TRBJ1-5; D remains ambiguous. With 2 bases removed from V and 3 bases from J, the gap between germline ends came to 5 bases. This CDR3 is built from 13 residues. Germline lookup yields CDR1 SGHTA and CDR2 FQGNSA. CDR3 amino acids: CASSLNVNQPQHF. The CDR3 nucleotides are TGTGCCAGCAGCTTAAACGTCAATCAGCCCCAGCATTTT.

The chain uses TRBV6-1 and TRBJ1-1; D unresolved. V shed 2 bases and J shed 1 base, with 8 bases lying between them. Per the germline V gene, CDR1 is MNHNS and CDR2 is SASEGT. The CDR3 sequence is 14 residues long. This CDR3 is CASSEKFGNTEAFF. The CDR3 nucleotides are TGTGCCAGCAGTGAAAAATTCGGGAACACTGAAGCTTTCTTT.

CDR3 sequence (DNA): TGTGCCAGCAGTGAGTGGACAGGGGCCCAAGAGACCCAGTACTTC. Protein sequence: CASSEWTGAQETQYF. The chain couples TRBV25-1 to TRBJ2-5; 9 positions agree with TRBD1. V lost 3 bases to trimming and J lost 1 base; unmatched junction nucleotides: 3. Germline lookup yields CDR1 MGHDK and CDR2 SYGVNS. The length of the CDR3 is 15 residues.

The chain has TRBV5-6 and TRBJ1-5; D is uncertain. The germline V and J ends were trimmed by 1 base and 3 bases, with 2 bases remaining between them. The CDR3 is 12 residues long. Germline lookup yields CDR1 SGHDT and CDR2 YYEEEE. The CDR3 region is CASSLINQPQHF. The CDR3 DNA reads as TGTGCCAGCAGCTTGATCAATCAGCCCCAGCATTTT.

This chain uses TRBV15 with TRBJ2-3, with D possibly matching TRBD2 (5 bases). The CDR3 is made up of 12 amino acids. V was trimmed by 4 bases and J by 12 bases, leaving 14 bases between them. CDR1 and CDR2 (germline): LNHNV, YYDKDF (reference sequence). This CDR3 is CATSTTRSPQYF. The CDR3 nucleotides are TGTGCCACCAGCACCACTAGATCTCCCCAGTATTTT. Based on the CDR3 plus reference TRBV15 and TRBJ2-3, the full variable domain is DAMVIQNPRYQVTQFGKPVTLSCSQTLNHNVMYWYQQKSSQAPKLLFHYYDKDFNNEADTPDNFQSRRPNTSFCFLDIRSPGLGDTAMYLCATSTTRSPQYFGPGTRLTVL.

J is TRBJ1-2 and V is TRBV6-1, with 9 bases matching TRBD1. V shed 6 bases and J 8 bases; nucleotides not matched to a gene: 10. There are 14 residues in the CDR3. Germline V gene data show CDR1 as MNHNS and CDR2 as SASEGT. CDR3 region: CASSTGGQGQGYTF. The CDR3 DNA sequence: TGTGCCAGCAGCACGGGGGGACAGGGACAAGGCTACACCTTC.

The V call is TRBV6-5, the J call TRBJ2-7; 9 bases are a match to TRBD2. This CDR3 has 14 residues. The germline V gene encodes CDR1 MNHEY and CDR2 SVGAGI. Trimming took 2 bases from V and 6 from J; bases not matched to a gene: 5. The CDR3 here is CASSYGGGASEQYF. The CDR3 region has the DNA TGTGCCAGCAGTTACGGCGGGGGGGCCAGCGAGCAGTACTTC.

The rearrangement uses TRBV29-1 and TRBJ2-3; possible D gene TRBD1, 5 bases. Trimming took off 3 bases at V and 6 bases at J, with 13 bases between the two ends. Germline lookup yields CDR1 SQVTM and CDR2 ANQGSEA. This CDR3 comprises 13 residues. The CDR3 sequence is CSVEGQGYDTQYF. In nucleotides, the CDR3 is TGCAGCGTTGAGGGTCAGGGATACGATACGCAGTATTTT.

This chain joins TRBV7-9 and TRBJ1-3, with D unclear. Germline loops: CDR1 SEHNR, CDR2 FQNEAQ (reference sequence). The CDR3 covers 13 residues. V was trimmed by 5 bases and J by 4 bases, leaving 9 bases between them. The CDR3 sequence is CASSAAGGNTIYF. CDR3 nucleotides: TGTGCCAGCAGCGCCGCGGGCGGAAACACCATATATTTT.

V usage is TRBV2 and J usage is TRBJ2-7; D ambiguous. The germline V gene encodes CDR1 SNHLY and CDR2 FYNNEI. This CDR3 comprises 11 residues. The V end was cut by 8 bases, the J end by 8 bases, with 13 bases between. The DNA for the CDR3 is TGTGCCAGCGGTTACAGCCCCAAGCAGTACTTC. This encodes CASGYSPKQYF.

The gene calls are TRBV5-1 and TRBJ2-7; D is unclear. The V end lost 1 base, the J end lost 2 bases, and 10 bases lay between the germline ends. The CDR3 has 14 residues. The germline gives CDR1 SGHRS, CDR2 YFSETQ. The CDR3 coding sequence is TGCGCCAGCAGCTTGTGGGTTGGCGCCTACGAGCAGTACTTC. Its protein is CASSLWVGAYEQYF.

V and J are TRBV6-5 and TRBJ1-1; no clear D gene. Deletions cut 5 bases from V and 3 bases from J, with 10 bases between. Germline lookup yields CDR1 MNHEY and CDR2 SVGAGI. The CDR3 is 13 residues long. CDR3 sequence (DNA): TGTGCCAGCAGTATCAACTGGGACACTGAAGCTTTCTTT. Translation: CASSINWDTEAFF.

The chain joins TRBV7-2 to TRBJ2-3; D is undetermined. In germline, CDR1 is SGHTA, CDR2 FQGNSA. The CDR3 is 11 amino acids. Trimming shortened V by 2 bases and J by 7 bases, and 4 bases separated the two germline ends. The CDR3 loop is CASSLLNTQYF. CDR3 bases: TGTGCCAGCAGCTTACTAAATACGCAGTATTTT.

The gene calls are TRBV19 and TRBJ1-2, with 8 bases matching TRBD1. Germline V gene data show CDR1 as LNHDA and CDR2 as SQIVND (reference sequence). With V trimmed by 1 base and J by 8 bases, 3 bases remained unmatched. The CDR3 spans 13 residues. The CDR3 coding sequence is TGTGCCAGTAGTATAGGGACAGGGAGCGGCTACACCTTC. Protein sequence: CASSIGTGSGYTF.

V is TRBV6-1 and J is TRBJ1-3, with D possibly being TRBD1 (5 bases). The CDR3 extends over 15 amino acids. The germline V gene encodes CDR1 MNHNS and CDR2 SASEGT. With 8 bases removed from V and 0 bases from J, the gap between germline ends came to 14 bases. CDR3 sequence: CASGGTASSGNTIYF. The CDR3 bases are TGTGCCAGCGGGGGAACAGCTAGCTCTGGAAACACCATATATTTT.

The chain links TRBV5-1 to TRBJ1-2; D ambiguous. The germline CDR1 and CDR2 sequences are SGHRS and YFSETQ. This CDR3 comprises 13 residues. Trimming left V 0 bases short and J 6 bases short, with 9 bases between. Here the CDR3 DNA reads TGCGCCAGCAGCTTGGCCGGGGTGGATGGCTACACCTTC. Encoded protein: CASSLAGVDGYTF.